The T cell receptor (beta chain) under discussion was sequenced for a study of glioma-infiltrating T cells after dendritic cell vaccination. Overall study: Samples are from glioblastoma patients in Phase I and II dendritic cell vaccine trials. Treatment, given 2003 to 2012, was autologous tumor lysate-pulsed dendritic cell vaccination. Patients received three intradermal dendritic cell vaccine injections at biweekly intervals.

Trimming took off 5 bases at V and 3 bases at J, with 16 bases between the two ends. This CDR3 has 15 residues. Germline lookup yields CDR1 MNHEY and CDR2 SVGAGI. Up to about 2 ug genomic DNA was used for TCRB CDR3 amplification. TCRdb keeps only in-frame clones here, not all; method: immunoSEQ multiplex PCR. The sample gives about 82,000 clones, 85% to 90% of which show up once; approximately 3.4% is in the top ten. The source material was blood, sampled before dendritic cell vaccination. The gene calls are TRBV6-5 and TRBJ1-1, with D uncertain. The TCR sequence derives from a human donor with glioblastoma. The CDR3 sequence: CASSPGGSGYTEAFF. The CDR3 DNA reads TGTGCCAGCAGTCCCGGAGGCTCGGGTTACACTGAAGCTTTCTTT.